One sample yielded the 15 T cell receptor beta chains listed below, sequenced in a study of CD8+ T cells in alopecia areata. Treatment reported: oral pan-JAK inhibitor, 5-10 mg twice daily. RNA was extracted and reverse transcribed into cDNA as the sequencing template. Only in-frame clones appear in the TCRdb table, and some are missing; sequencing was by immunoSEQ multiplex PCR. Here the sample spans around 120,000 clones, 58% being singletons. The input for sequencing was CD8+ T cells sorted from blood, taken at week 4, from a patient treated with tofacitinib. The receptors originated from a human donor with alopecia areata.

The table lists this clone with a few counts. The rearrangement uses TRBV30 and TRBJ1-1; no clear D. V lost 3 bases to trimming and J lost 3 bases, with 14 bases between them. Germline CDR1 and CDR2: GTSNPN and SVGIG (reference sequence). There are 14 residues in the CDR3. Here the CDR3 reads CAWRRSHGDTEAFF. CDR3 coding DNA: TGTGCCTGGAGAAGAAGTCACGGGGACACTGAAGCTTTCTTT.

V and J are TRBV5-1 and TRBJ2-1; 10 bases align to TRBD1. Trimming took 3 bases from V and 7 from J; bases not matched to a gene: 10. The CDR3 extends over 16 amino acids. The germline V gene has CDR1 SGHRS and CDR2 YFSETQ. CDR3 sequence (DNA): TGCGCCAGCAGCTCTGCTGGGACAGGGGTCGTGAATGAGCAGTTCTTC. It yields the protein CASSSAGTGVVNEQFF.

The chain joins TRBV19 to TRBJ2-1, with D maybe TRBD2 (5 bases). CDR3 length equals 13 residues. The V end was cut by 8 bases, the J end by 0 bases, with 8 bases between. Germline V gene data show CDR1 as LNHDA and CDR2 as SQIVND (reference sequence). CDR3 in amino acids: CASQTSSYNEQFF. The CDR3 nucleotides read TGTGCCAGTCAAACTAGCTCCTACAATGAGCAGTTCTTC.

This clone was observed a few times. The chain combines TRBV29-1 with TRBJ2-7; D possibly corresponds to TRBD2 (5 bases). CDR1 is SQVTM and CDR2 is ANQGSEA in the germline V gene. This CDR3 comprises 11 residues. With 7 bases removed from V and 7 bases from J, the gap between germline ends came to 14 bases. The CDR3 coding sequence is TGCAGCGCCGCGGTCGGGGAGGAGCAGTACTTC. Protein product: CSAAVGEEQYF.

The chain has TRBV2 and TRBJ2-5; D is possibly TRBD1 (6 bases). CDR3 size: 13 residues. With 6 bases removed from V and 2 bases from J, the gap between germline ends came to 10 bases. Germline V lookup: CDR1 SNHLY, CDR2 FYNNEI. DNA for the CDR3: TGTGCCAGCAGGGAACAGGGACAAGAGACCCAGTACTTC. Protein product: CASREQGQETQYF.

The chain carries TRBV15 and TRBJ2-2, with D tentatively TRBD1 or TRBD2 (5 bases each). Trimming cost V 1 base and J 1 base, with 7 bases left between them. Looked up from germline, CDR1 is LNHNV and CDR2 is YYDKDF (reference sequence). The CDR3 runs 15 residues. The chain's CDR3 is CATSRGGVNTGELFF. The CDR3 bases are TGTGCCACCAGCAGAGGAGGGGTGAACACCGGGGAGCTGTTTTTT.

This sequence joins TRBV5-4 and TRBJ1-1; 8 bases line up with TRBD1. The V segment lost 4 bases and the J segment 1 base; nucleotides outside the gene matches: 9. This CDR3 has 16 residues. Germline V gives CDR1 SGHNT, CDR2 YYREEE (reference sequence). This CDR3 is CASSPGQGDGNTEAFF. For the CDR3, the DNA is TGTGCCAGCAGCCCAGGACAGGGAGATGGGAACACTGAAGCTTTCTTT. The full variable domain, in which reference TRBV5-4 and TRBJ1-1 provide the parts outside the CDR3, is ETGVTQSPTHLIKTRGQQVTLRCSSQSGHNTVSWYQQALGQGPQFIFQYYREEENGRGNFPPRFSGLQFPNYSSELNVNALELDDSALYLCASSPGQGDGNTEAFFGQGTRLTVV.

The CDR3: CSVGGTSNTGELFF. The CDR3 DNA reads as TGCAGCGTTGGGGGGACATCTAACACCGGGGAGCTGTTTTTT. The genes are TRBV29-1 and TRBJ2-2, with a tentative D call TRBD1 (6 bases). CDR3 length: 14 residues. V was trimmed by 4 bases and J by 2 bases, leaving 11 bases between them. CDR1 and CDR2 from the germline V gene are SQVTM and ANQGSEA.

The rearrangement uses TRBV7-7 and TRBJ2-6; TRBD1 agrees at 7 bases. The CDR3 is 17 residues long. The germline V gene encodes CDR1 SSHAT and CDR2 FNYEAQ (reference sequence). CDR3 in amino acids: CASRPEGAIPGANVLTF. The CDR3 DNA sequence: TGTGCTAGCCGGCCTGAGGGGGCTATACCTGGGGCCAACGTCCTGACTTTC.

In nucleotides, the CDR3 is TGTGCCAGCAGCTTAGTACTCGGGGAGACCCAGTACTTC. This gives the protein CASSLVLGETQYF. The chain employs TRBV7-9 and TRBJ2-5; D uncertain. The CDR3 consists of 13 residues. Germline V gene data show CDR1 as SEHNR and CDR2 as FQNEAQ (reference sequence). V was shortened by 1 base and J by 5 bases, with 8 bases between the two germline ends. Supplemented by reference TRBV7-9 and TRBJ2-5, the full variable domain reads DTGVSQNPRHKITKRGQNVTFRCDPISEHNRLYWYRQTLGQGPEFLTYFQNEAQLEKSRLLSDRFSAERPKGSFSTLEIQRTEQGDSAMYLCASSLVLGETQYFGPGTRLLVL.

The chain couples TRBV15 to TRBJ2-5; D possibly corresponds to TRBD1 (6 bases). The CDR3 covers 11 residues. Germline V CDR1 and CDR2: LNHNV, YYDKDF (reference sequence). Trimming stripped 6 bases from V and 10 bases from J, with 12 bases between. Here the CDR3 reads CATSGTGLQYF. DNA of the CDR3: TGTGCCACCAGTGGAACAGGGCTCCAGTACTTC.

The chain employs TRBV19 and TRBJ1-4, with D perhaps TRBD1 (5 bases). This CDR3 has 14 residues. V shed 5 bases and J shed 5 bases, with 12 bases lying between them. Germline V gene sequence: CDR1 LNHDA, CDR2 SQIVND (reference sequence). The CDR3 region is CASSADSVNEKLFF. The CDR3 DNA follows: TGTGCCAGTAGTGCCGACAGTGTCAATGAAAAACTGTTTTTT.

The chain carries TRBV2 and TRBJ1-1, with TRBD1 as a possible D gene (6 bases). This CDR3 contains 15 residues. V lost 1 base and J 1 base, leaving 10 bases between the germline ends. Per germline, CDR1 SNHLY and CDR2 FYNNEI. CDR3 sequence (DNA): TGTGCCAGCAGTGAAGTCCGGGGGGCGAACACTGAAGCTTTCTTT. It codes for CASSEVRGANTEAFF.

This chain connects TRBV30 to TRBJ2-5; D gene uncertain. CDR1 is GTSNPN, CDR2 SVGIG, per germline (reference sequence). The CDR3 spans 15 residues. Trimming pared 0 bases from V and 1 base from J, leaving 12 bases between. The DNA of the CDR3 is TGTGCCTGGAGTGTAAGTGGTGGGCTCCAAGAGACCCAGTACTTC. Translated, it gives CAWSVSGGLQETQYF. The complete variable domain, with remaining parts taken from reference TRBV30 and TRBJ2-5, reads SQTIHQWPATLVQPVGSPLSLECTVEGTSNPNLYWYRQAAGRGLQLLFYSVGIGQISSEVPQNLSASRPQDRQFILSSKKLLLSDSGFYLCAWSVSGGLQETQYFGPGTRLLVL.

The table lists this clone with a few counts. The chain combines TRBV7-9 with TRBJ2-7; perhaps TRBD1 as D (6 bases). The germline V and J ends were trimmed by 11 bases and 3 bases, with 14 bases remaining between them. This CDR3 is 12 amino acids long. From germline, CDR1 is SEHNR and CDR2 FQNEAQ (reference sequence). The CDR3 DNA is TGTGCCGCCGAAGGCAGGGGCTACGAGCAGTACTTC. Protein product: CAAEGRGYEQYF.